This T cell receptor (beta chain) was retrieved from a study of cytomegalovirus exposure and HLA in healthy donors. Study-level points and caveats: A highly shared variant cluster was judged a likely technical artifact. Relative to equally common others, HLA-associated TCR beta chains showed greater clonal expansion in a later analysis. Within an earlier analysis, most TCR beta V segments proved productive either about 87% or about 30% of the time. Most TCRs appeared rarely, but some public TCRs recurred in many donors.

Details on this clone: Its antigen is not known.

Use of 60 Vbeta and 13 Jbeta primers characterized the PCR. Some clones are missing from TCRdb's copy, which holds only in-frame ones; the method was immunoSEQ multiplex PCR. The table records fewer than 150,000 clones, 60% to 85% of them present only once. Trimming cost V 1 base and J 5 bases, with 8 bases left between them. The CDR3 extends over 13 amino acids. Germline lookup yields CDR1 SGHTA and CDR2 FQGNSA. The source material was PBMCs. This chain connects TRBV7-2 to TRBJ2-5; TRBD1 might be the D (6 bases). The origin of this receptor is a man aged 35 to 55 in good health and CMV-seropositive. This chain's CDR3 is CASSLGTAETQYF. In DNA form, the CDR3 reads TGTGCCAGCAGCTTAGGGACAGCGGAGACCCAGTACTTC.